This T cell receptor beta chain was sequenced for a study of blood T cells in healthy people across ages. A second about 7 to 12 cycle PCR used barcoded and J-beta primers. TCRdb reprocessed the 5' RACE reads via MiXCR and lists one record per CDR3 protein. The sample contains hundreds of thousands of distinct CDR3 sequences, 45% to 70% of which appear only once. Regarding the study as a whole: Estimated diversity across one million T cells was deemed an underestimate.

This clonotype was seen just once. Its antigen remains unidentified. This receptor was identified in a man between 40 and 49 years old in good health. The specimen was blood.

Written as DNA, the CDR3 is TGTGCCAGCAGCTTGGCCCAGCGGCCCACAGATACGCAGTATTTT. Translating it yields CASSLAQRPTDTQYF. The V gene is TRBV5-6, the J gene TRBJ2-3; possible D gene TRBD2, 5 bases. Germline-derived CDR1 and CDR2 are SGHDT and YYEEEE. The CDR3 is 15 residues long. Trimming removed 0 bases from V and 2 bases from J, with 10 bases in between.